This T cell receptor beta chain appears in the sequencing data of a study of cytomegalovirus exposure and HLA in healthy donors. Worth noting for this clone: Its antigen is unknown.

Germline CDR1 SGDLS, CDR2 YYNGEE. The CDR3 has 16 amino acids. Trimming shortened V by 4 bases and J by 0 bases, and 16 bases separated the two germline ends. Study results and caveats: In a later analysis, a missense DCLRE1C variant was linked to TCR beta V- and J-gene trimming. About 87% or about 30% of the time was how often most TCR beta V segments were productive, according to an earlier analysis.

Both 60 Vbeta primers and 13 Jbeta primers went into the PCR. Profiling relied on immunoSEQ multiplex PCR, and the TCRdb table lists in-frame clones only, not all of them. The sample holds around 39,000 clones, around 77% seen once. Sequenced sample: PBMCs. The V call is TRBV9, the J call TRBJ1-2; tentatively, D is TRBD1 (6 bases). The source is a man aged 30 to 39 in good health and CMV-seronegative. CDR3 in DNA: TGTGCCAGCAGCCCGAGACCGACAGGCGCTAACTATGGCTACACCTTC. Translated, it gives CASSPRPTGANYGYTF.